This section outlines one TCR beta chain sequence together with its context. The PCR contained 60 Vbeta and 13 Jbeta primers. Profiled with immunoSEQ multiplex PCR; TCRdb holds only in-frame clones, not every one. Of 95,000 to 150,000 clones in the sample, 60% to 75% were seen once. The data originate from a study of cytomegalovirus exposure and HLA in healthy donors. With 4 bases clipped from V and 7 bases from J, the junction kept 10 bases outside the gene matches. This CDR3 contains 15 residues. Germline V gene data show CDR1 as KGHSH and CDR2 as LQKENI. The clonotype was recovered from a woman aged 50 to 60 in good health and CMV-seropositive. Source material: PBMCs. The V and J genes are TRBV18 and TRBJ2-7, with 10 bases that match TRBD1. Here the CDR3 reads CASSLTPGQGTEQYF. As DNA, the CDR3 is TGTGCCAGCTCACTAACCCCGGGACAGGGGACAGAGCAGTACTTC. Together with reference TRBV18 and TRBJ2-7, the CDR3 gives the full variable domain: NAGVMQNPRHLVRRRGQEARLRCSPMKGHSHVYWYRQLPEEGLKFMVYLQKENIIDESGMPKERFSAEFPKEGPSILRIQQVVRGDSAAYFCASSLTPGQGTEQYFGPGTRLTVT.